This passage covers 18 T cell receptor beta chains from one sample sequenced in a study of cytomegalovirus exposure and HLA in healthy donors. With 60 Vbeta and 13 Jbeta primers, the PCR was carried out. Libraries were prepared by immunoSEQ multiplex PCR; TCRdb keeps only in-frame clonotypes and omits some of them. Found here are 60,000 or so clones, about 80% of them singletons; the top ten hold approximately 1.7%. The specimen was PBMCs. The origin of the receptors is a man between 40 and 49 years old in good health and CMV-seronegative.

CDR3: CASSLGTGEYNEQFF. The CDR3 DNA reads TGTGCCAGCAGCTTGGGGACAGGGGAATACAATGAGCAGTTCTTC. The chain recombines TRBV5-4 with TRBJ2-1, with 9 nucleotides matching TRBD1. The V segment lost 0 bases and the J segment 4 bases; nucleotides outside the gene matches: 2. This CDR3 spans 15 amino acids. Germline V gene sequence: CDR1 SGHNT, CDR2 YYREEE (reference sequence).

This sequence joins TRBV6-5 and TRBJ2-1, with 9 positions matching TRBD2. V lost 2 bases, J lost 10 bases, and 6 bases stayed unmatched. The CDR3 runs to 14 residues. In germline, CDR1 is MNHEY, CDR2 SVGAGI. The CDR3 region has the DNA TGTGCCAGCAGTTACGCTAGCGGGGTCTCAGAGCAGTTCTTC. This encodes CASSYASGVSEQFF.

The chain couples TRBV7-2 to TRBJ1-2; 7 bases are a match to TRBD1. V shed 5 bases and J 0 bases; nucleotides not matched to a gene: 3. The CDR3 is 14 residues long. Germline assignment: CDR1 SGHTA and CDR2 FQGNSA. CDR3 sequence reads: CASSLGTANYGYTF. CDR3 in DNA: TGTGCCAGCAGCCTAGGGACAGCTAACTATGGCTACACCTTC.

The CDR3 reads CASSSGGANVLTF. In nucleotides, the CDR3 is TGCGCCAGCAGCTCCGGTGGGGCCAACGTCCTGACTTTC. V is TRBV5-1 and J is TRBJ2-6; D is uncertain. The CDR3 spans 13 residues. V lost 3 bases to trimming and J lost 3 bases, with 4 bases between them. CDR1 and CDR2 (germline): SGHRS, YFSETQ.

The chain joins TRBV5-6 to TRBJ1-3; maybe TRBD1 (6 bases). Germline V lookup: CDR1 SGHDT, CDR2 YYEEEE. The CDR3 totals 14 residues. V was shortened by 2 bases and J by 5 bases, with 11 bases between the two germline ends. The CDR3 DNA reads TGTGCCAGCAGCTTAACAGGGAGAAGAAACACCATATATTTT. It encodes CASSLTGRRNTIYF.

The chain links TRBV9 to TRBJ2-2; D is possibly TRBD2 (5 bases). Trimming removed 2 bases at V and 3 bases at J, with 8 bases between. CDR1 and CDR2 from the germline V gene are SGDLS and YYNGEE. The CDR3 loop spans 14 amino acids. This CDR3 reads CASSVGGHTGELFF. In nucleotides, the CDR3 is TGTGCCAGCAGCGTGGGCGGGCACACCGGGGAGCTGTTTTTT.

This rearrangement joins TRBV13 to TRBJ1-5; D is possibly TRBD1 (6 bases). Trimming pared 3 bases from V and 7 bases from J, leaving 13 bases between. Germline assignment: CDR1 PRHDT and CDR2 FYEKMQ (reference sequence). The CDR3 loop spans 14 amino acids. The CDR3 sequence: CASSLGEGVQPQHF. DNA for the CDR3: TGTGCCAGCAGCTTGGGGGAGGGGGTCCAGCCCCAGCATTTT.

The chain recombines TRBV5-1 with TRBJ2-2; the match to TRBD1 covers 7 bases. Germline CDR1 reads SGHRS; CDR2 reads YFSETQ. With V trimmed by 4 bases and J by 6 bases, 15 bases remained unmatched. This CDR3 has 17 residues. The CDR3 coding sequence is TGCGCCAGCAGCAGGTTCCGGGACAGAATAACTCCCGGGGAGCTGTTTTTT. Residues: CASSRFRDRITPGELFF.

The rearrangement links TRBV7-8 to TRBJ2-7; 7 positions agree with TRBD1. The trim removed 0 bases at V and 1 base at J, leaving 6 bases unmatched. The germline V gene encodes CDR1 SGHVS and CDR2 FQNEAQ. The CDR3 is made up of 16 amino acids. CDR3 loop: CASSLASAGGSYEQYF. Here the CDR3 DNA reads TGTGCCAGCAGCTTAGCTAGCGCAGGGGGATCCTACGAGCAGTACTTC.

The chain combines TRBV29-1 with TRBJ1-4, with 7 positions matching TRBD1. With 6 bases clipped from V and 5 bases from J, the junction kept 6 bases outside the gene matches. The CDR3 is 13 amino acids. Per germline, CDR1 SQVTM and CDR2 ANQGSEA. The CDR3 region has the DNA TGCAGCGTGGGACAGCTACAAAATGAAAAACTGTTTTTT. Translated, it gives CSVGQLQNEKLFF.

The CDR3 loop reads CASGEDRLRETQYF. The CDR3 coding sequence is TGTGCCAGCGGGGAGGACAGGTTACGGGAGACCCAGTACTTC. The gene calls are TRBV11-3 and TRBJ2-5; possibly TRBD1 for D (7 bases). V was clipped by 8 bases and J by 5 bases, with 18 bases between them. This CDR3 comprises 14 residues. Germline values: CDR1 SGHNT, CDR2 YENEEA.

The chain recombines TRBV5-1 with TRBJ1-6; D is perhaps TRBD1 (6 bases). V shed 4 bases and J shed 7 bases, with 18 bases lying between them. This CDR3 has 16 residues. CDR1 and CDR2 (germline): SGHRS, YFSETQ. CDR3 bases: TGCGCCAGCAGCCTCAGGGAGGGGGGGATGAATTCACCCCTCCACTTT. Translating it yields CASSLREGGMNSPLHF.

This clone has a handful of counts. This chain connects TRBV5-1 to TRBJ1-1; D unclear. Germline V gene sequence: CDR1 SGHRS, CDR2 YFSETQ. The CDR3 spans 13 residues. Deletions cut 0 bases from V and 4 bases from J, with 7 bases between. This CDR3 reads CASSLVGFTEAFF. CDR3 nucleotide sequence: TGCGCCAGCAGCTTGGTCGGTTTCACTGAAGCTTTCTTT.

CDR3 loop: CASSQGTGPLGYGYTF. The CDR3 region has the DNA TGTGCCAGCAGCCAAGGGACAGGGCCCCTTGGCTATGGCTACACCTTC. The chain carries TRBV14 and TRBJ1-2, with 8 bases that match TRBD1. The CDR3 runs to 16 residues. Per the germline V gene, CDR1 is SGHDN and CDR2 is FVKESK. With V trimmed by 1 base and J by 4 bases, 8 bases remained unmatched.

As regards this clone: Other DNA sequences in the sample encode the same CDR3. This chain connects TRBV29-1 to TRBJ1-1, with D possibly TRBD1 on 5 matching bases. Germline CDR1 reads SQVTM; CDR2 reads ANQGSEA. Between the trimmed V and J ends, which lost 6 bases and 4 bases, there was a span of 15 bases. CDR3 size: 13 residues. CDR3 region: CSVHPREGTEAFF. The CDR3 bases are TGCAGCGTCCACCCCAGGGAGGGCACTGAAGCTTTCTTT. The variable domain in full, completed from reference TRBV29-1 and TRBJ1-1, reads SAVISQKPSRDICQRGTSLTIQCQVDSQVTMMFWYRQQPGQSLTLIATANQGSEATYESGFVIDKFPISRPNLTFSTLTVSNMSPEDSSIYLCSVHPREGTEAFFGQGTRLTVV.

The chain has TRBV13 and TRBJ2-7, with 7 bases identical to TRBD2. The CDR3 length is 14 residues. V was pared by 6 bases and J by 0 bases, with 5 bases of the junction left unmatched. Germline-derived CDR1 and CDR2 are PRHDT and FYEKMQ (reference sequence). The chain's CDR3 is CASRDGGGSYEQYF. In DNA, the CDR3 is TGTGCCAGCAGGGATGGGGGGGGCTCCTACGAGCAGTACTTC.

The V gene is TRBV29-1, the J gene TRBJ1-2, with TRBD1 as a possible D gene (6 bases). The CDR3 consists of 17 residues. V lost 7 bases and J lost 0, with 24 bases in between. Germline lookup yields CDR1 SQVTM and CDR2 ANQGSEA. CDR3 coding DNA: TGCAGCGCCTCGACCCAGACAGGATTCAAAGCTAACTATGGCTACACCTTC. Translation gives CSASTQTGFKANYGYTF. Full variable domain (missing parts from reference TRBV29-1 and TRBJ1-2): SAVISQKPSRDICQRGTSLTIQCQVDSQVTMMFWYRQQPGQSLTLIATANQGSEATYESGFVIDKFPISRPNLTFSTLTVSNMSPEDSSIYLCSASTQTGFKANYGYTFGSGTRLTVV.

CDR3 in amino acids: CATSRVYGVQGNNEQFF. The CDR3 DNA reads as TGTGCCACCAGCAGAGTTTATGGTGTACAGGGCAACAATGAGCAGTTCTTC. The rearrangement links TRBV15 to TRBJ2-1, with D possibly being TRBD1 (6 bases). Trimming took 1 base from V and 5 from J, leaving 18 bases between them. Germline V gene data show CDR1 as LNHNV and CDR2 as YYDKDF (reference sequence). The CDR3 is made up of 17 amino acids.